This T cell receptor beta chain originates from a study of cytomegalovirus exposure and HLA in healthy donors. The CDR3 sequence is 16 residues long. V was clipped by 5 bases and J by 4 bases; unmatched bases: 9. Germline V gene sequence: CDR1 PRHDT, CDR2 FYEKMQ (reference sequence). Data came from immunoSEQ multiplex PCR; TCRdb stores just in-frame clones and leaves some out. There are roughly 70,000 clones in the sample; 85% occur only once, and 3% lies in the top ten. The rearrangement joins TRBV13 to TRBJ2-2, with TRBD2 matching over 8 bases. Sequenced sample: PBMCs. This TCR was recovered from a man aged 25 to 40 in good health and CMV-seronegative. The CDR3 loop is CASSPPAGAATGELFF. CDR3 DNA: TGTGCCAGCAGCCCCCCAGCGGGAGCGGCCACCGGGGAGCTGTTTTTT.